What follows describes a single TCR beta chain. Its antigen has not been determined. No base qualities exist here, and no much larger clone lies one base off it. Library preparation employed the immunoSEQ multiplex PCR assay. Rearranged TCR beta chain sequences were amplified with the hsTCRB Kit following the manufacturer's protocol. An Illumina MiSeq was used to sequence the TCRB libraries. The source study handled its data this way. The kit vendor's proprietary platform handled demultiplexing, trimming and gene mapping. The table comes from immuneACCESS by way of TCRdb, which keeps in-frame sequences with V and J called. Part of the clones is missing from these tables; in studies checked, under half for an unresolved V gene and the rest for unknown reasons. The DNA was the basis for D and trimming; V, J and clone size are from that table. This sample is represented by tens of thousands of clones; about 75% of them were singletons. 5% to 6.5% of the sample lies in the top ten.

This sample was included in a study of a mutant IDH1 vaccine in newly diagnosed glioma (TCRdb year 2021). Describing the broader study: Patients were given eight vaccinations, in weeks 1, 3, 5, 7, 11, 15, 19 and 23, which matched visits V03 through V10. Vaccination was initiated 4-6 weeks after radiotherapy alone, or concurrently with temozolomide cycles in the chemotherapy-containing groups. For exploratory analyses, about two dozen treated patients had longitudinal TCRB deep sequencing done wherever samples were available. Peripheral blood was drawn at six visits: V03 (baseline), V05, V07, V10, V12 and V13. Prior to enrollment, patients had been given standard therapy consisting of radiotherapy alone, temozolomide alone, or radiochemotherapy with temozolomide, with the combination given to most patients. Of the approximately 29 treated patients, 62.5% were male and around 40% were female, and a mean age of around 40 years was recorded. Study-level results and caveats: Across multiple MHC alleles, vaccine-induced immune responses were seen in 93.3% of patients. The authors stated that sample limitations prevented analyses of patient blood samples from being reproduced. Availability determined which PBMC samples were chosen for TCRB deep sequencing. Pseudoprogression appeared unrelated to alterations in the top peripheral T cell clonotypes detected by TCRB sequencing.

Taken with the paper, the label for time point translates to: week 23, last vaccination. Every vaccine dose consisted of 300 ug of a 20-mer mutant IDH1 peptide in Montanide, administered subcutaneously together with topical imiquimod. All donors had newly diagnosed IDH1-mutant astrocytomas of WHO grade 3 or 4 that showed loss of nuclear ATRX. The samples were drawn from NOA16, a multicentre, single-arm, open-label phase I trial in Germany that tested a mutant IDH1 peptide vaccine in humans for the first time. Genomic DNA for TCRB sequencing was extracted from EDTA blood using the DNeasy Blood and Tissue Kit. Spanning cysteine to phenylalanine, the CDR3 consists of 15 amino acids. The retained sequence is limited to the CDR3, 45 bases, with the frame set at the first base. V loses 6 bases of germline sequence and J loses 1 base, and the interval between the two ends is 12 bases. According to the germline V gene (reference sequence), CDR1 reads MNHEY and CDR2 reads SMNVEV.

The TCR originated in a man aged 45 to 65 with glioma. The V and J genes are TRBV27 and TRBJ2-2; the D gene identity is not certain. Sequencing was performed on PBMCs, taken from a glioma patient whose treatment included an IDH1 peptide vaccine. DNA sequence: TGTGCCAGCAGCCTGAACGGACGGAACACCGGGGAGCTGTTTTTT. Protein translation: CASSLNGRNTGELFF.